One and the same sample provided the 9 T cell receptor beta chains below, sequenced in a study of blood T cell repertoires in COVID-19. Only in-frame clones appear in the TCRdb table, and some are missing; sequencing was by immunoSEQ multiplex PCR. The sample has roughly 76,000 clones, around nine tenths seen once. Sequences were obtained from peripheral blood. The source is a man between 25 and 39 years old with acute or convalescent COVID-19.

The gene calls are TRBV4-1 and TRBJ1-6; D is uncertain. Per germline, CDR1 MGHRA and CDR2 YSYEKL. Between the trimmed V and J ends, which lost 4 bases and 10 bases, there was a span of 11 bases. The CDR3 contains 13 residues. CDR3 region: CASSPTRMSPLHF. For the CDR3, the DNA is TGCGCCAGCAGCCCTACCCGTATGTCACCCCTCCACTTT.

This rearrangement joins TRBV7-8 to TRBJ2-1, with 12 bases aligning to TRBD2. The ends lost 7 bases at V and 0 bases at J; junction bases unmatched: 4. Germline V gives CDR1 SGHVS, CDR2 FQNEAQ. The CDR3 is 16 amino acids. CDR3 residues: CASNPTSGSSYNEQFF. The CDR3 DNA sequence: TGTGCCAGCAACCCGACTAGCGGGAGCTCCTACAATGAGCAGTTCTTC.

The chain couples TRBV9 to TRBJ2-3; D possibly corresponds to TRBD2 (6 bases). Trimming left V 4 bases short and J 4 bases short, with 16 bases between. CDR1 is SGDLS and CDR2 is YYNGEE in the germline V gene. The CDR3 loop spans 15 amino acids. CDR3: CASSQEGLSADTQYF. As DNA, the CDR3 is TGTGCCAGCAGCCAGGAGGGGTTGAGCGCAGATACGCAGTATTTT.

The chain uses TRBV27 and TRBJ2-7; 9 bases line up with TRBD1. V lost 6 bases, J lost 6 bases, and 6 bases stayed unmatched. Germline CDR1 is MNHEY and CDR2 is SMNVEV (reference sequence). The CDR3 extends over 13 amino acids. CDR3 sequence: CASSTVQGAEQYF. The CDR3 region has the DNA TGTGCCAGCAGCACCGTACAGGGGGCCGAGCAGTACTTC.

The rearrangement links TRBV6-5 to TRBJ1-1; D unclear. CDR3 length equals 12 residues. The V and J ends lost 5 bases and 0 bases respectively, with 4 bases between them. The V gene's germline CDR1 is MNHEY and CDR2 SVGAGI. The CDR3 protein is CASSTMNTEAFF. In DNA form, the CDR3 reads TGTGCCAGCAGTACTATGAACACTGAAGCTTTCTTT.

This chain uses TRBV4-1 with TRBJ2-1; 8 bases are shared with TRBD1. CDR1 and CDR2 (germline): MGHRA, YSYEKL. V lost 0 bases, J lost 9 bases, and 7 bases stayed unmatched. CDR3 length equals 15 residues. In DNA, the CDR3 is TGCGCCAGCAGCCAAGATACCGGGACAGGCGTTGAGCAGTTCTTC. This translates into CASSQDTGTGVEQFF.

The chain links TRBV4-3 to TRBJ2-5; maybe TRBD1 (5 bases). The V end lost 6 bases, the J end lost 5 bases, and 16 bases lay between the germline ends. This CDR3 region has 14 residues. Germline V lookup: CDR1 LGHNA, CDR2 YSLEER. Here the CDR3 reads CASSSQVWGETQYF. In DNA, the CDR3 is TGCGCCAGCAGTTCCCAGGTCTGGGGCGAGACCCAGTACTTC.

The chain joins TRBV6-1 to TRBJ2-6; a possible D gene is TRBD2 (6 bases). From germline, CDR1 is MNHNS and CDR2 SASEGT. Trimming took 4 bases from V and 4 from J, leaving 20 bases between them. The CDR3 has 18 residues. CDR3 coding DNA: TGTGCCAGCAGTGTGGGAGTAGCCGGAGGGGAGGGGGCCAACGTCCTGACTTTC. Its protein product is CASSVGVAGGEGANVLTF.

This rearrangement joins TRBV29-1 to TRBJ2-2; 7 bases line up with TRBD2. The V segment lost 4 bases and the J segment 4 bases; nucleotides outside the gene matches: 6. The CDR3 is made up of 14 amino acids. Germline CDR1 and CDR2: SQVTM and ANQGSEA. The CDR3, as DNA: TGCAGCGTTGGTGTAGCGGGTACCACCGGGGAGCTGTTTTTT. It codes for CSVGVAGTTGELFF.